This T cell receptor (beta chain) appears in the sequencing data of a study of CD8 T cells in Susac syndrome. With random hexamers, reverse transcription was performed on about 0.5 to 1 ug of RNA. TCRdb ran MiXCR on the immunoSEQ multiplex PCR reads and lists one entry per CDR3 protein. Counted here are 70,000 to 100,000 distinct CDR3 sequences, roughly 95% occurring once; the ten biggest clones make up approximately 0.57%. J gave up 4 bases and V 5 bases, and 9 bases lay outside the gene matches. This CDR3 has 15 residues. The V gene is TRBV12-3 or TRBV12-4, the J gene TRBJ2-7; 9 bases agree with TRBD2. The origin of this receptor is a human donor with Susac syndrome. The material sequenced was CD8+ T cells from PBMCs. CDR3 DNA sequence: TGTGCCAGCAGTGGGGAGCGGGGGGTTCCATACGAGCAGTACTTC. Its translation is CASSGERGVPYEQYF.